The 18 T cell receptor beta chains reported below all come from one sample, sequenced in a study of blood T cell repertoires in COVID-19. The table came from immunoSEQ multiplex PCR; TCRdb's copy has only in-frame clones and leaves some out. This table has some 270,000 clones, 89% appearing once. The sequenced sample consisted of peripheral blood. The receptors were gathered from a woman between 40 and 50 years old who had recovered from COVID-19.

This clone was detected once. The chain carries TRBV18 and TRBJ2-6; a weak D match, TRBD1 (6 bases). The ends were cut back, 4 bases at V and 0 bases at J, with 13 bases in the middle. This CDR3 spans 17 amino acids. The germline CDR1 and CDR2 sequences are KGHSH and LQKENI. The CDR3 DNA follows: TGTGCCAGCTCACAAGGACAGATTAACTCTGGGGCCAACGTCCTGACTTTC. Its protein product is CASSQGQINSGANVLTF.

The chain carries TRBV2 and TRBJ2-5, with D possibly being TRBD1 (6 bases). The V and J ends lost 4 bases and 1 base respectively, with 10 bases between them. The CDR3 is 14 residues long. Germline CDR1 SNHLY, CDR2 FYNNEI. The CDR3 region is CASSVQQGQETQYF. In DNA form, the CDR3 reads TGTGCCAGCAGTGTCCAACAGGGCCAAGAGACCCAGTACTTC. The full variable domain, in which reference TRBV2 and TRBJ2-5 provide the parts outside the CDR3, is EPEVTQTPSHQVTQMGQEVILRCVPISNHLYFYWYRQILGQKVEFLVSFYNNEISEKSEIFDDQFSVERPDGSNFTLKIRSTKLEDSAMYFCASSVQQGQETQYFGPGTRLLVL.

The gene calls are TRBV30 and TRBJ1-4, with D possibly being TRBD1 (5 bases). This CDR3 is built from 13 residues. V was trimmed by 0 bases and J by 8 bases, leaving 10 bases between them. Germline values: CDR1 GTSNPN, CDR2 SVGIG (reference sequence). The DNA for the CDR3 is TGTGCCTGGAGTGTACCCAAGGGGGAAAAACTGTTTTTT. It codes for CAWSVPKGEKLFF.

The gene calls are TRBV29-1 and TRBJ2-5; 8 nucleotides match TRBD2. Germline V gives CDR1 SQVTM, CDR2 ANQGSEA. V trimming: 2 bases; J trimming: 1 base; junction bases outside the gene matches: 0. The CDR3 contains 13 residues. DNA of the CDR3: TGCAGCGTTGAACGGGGGGGCCAAGAGACCCAGTACTTC. Residues: CSVERGGQETQYF. Drawing the rest from reference TRBV29-1 and TRBJ2-5, the complete variable domain is SAVISQKPSRDICQRGTSLTIQCQVDSQVTMMFWYRQQPGQSLTLIATANQGSEATYESGFVIDKFPISRPNLTFSTLTVSNMSPEDSSIYLCSVERGGQETQYFGPGTRLLVL.

In DNA, the CDR3 is TGTGCCAGCAGTCGCGGACTAGCCGGCACAGATACGCAGTATTTT. Protein product: CASSRGLAGTDTQYF. This chain uses TRBV2 with TRBJ2-3, with 8 bases lining up with TRBD2. The CDR3 totals 15 residues. V shed 5 bases, J shed 1 base, and the junction held 5 bases outside the gene matches. The germline gives CDR1 SNHLY, CDR2 FYNNEI.

J is TRBJ1-2 and V is TRBV6-6; D not resolved. The germline CDR1 and CDR2 sequences are MNHNY and SVGAGI (reference sequence). The ends were cut back, 4 bases at V and 8 bases at J, with 11 bases in the middle. The CDR3 is 12 residues long. Here the CDR3 DNA reads TGTGCCAGCAGTTCTTATGGGGAGGGCTACACCTTC. Its protein product is CASSSYGEGYTF.

The chain joins TRBV28 to TRBJ1-5; no clear D gene. Germline V gene lookup returns CDR1 MDHEN and CDR2 SYDVKM. Between the trimmed V and J ends, which lost 5 bases and 5 bases, there was a span of 7 bases. This CDR3 has 12 amino acids. The DNA for the CDR3 is TGTGCCAGCAGTCGCGGGGATCAGCCCCAGCATTTT. Amino acid sequence: CASSRGDQPQHF.

V and J are TRBV25-1 and TRBJ1-6; possibly TRBD1 for D (5 bases). V was clipped by 2 bases and J by 10 bases, with 6 bases between them. CDR1 is MGHDK and CDR2 is SYGVNS in the germline V gene. This CDR3 is built from 12 residues. The CDR3 DNA is TGTGCCAGCAGTGAAGGGGGGTCACCCCTCCACTTT. Translating it yields CASSEGGSPLHF.

The chain has TRBV12-3 or TRBV12-4 and TRBJ1-6; the D is unclear. V lost 4 bases and J 9 bases, leaving 7 bases between the germline ends. The CDR3 spans 12 residues. This CDR3 reads CASSSSLSPLHF. The CDR3 coding sequence is TGTGCCAGCAGTTCGTCCCTTTCACCCCTCCACTTT.

This chain links TRBV6-4 with TRBJ2-1; 16 positions agree with TRBD2. J gave up 0 bases and V 0 bases, and 8 bases lay outside the gene matches. CDR3 size: 21 residues. CDR1 MRHNA and CDR2 SNTAGT come from the germline V gene. The CDR3 DNA reads as TGTGCCAGCAGTGACTCTTCGGGACTAGCGGGGGGGATTAGCTCCTACAATGAGCAGTTCTTC. Translated: CASSDSSGLAGGISSYNEQFF.

A single count supports this clone. This chain links TRBV19 with TRBJ2-2; D is perhaps TRBD2 (6 bases). This CDR3 is 15 amino acids long. CDR1 and CDR2 (germline): LNHDA, SQIVND (reference sequence). V was trimmed by 8 bases and J by 3 bases, leaving 16 bases between them. The CDR3 DNA follows: TGTGCCAGTGGGACTCTCACCGCATACACCGGGGAGCTGTTTTTT. It encodes CASGTLTAYTGELFF.

The V and J genes are TRBV7-2 and TRBJ2-1; tentatively, D is TRBD2 (5 bases). V dropped 5 bases and J dropped 10 bases, with 12 bases sitting between them. The germline CDR1 and CDR2 sequences are SGHTA and FQGNSA. There are 12 residues in the CDR3. The CDR3 DNA is TGTGCCAGCAGCCCGGGAAGAAGGGAGCAGTTCTTC. It translates to CASSPGRREQFF.

The table lists this clone with a count of one. The CDR3 loop reads CASSAYTGTASTDTQYF. CDR3 DNA sequence: TGTGCCAGCAGTGCCTATACAGGAACTGCTAGCACAGATACGCAGTATTTT. J is TRBJ2-3 and V is TRBV27, with D possibly TRBD1 on 5 matching bases. Trimming cost V 5 bases and J 0 bases, with 18 bases left between them. This CDR3 has 17 residues. The V gene's germline CDR1 is MNHEY and CDR2 SMNVEV (reference sequence).

The rearrangement joins TRBV12-3 or TRBV12-4 to TRBJ1-4; the D is unclear. Trimming took off 6 bases at V and 7 bases at J, with 12 bases between the two ends. CDR3 length: 13 residues. CDR3 coding DNA: TGTGCCAGCAGACCGGCGGCGAGTGAAAAACTGTTTTTT. Its protein product is CASRPAASEKLFF.

V usage is TRBV5-1 and J usage is TRBJ1-2; D is uncertain. The ends were cut back, 5 bases at V and 4 bases at J, with 12 bases in the middle. Germline lookup yields CDR1 SGHRS and CDR2 YFSETQ. The CDR3 length is 13 residues. CDR3 sequence (DNA): TGCGCCAGCAGTCCAGGAAACATCTATGGCTACACCTTC. Amino acids: CASSPGNIYGYTF.

The J gene is TRBJ2-5, the V gene TRBV7-2; TRBD2 agrees at 16 bases. Losses at the gene ends were 1 base for V and 5 bases for J; bases not matched to a gene: 10. The CDR3 is 19 amino acids. Germline CDR1 and CDR2: SGHTA and FQGNSA. CDR3 sequence (DNA): TGTGCCAGCAGCTTAGTCGGGACTAGCGGGAGGGCCAGGATGGAGACCCAGTACTTC. Protein product: CASSLVGTSGRARMETQYF.

Here the CDR3 DNA reads TGTGCCTGGAGTGGGGACAGGGGCACCTTAAACACTGAAGCTTTCTTT. Protein product: CAWSGDRGTLNTEAFF. The gene calls are TRBV30 and TRBJ1-1, with 10 bases that match TRBD1. Germline CDR1 is GTSNPN and CDR2 is SVGIG (reference sequence). The CDR3 has 16 amino acids. V trimming: 1 base; J trimming: 2 bases; junction bases outside the gene matches: 7.

V gene TRBV29-1 combines with J gene TRBJ1-1; D is perhaps TRBD1 (5 bases). Germline CDR1 is SQVTM and CDR2 is ANQGSEA. This CDR3 is 12 amino acids long. Trimming removed 6 bases at V and 4 bases at J, with 12 bases between. The CDR3 is CSVQGVGTEAFF. The DNA for the CDR3 is TGCAGCGTGCAGGGTGTAGGCACTGAAGCTTTCTTT.